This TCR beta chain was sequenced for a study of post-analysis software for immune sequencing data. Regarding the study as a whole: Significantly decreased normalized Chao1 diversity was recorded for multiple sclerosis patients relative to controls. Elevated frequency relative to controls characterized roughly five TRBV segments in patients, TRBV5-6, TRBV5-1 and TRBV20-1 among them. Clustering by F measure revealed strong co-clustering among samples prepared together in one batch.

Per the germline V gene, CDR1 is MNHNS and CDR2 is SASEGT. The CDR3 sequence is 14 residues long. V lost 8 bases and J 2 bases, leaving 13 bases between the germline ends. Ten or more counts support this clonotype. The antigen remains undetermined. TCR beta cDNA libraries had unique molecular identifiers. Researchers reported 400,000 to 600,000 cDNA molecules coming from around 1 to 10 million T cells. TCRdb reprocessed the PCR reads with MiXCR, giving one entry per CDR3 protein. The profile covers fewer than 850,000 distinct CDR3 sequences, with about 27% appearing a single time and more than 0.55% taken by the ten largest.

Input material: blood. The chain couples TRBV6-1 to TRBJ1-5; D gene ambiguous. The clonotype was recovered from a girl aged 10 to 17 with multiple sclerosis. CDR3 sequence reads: CASRLAEGNQPQHF. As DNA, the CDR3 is TGTGCCAGCCGTCTGGCGGAGGGCAATCAGCCCCAGCATTTT.